This T cell receptor (beta chain) is drawn from a study of beta chain features in type 1 diabetes. All of the isolated RNA was reverse transcribed, so expressed TCRB transcripts were sequenced. Libraries were prepared by immunoSEQ multiplex PCR; TCRdb keeps only in-frame clonotypes and omits some of them. Of about 160,000 clones listed, around 8.3% were seen once; the top ten hold around 0.5%. Regarding the study as a whole: Significant though moderate, a shortening of TCRB CDR3s appeared in all four CD4+ subsets of Type 1 diabetes patients.

This clone was detected only a few times. Its antigen remains unknown. The sequencing input was central memory CD4+ T cells from blood. The TCR sequence derives from a woman aged 18-35 years with type 1 diabetes.

As DNA, the CDR3 is TGTGCCAGCTCACCTTCAGTCGTTGCAACTAATGAAAAACTGTTTTTT. As protein: CASSPSVVATNEKLFF. The chain employs TRBV18 and TRBJ1-4; unclear D gene. The CDR3 runs to 16 residues. Deletions cut 3 bases from V and 0 bases from J, with 11 bases between. CDR1 KGHSH and CDR2 LQKENI come from the germline V gene.